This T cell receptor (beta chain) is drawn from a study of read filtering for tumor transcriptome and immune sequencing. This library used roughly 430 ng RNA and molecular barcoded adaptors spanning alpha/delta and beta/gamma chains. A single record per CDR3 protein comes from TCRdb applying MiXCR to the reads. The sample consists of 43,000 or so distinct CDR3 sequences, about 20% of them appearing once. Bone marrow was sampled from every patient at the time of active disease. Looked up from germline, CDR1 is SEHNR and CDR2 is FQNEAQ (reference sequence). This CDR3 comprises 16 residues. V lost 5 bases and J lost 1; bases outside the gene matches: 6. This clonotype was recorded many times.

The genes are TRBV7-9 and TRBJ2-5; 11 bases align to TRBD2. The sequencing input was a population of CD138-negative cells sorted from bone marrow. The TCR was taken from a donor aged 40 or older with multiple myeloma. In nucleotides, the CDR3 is TGTGCCAGCAGCCCCCTAGCGGGAGGTCCCCAAGAGACCCAGTACTTC. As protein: CASSPLAGGPQETQYF.